The subject of this entry is one T cell receptor beta chain. Its target is unknown. This record comes from a study of CD8+ T cells in alopecia areata. Study-level background: It was oral tofacitinib, at 5 to 10 mg twice daily, that treated patients received. It was 6 to 18 months of tofacitinib, and then there were 6 months off drug.

As to treatment: oral pan-JAK inhibitor, 5-10 mg twice daily. Extracted RNA was reverse transcribed into cDNA, the sequencing template. Sequencing used immunoSEQ multiplex PCR; TCRdb keeps in-frame clones, though not all of them. Here the sample spans over 100,000 clones, about 50% being singletons. Notes on the study in general: Many expanded lesional clones persisted in scalp and blood during tofacitinib treatment. Treatment with tofacitinib significantly lowered scalp clonality and reduced expanded CD8+ clones among the top 100.

This specimen consisted of CD4+ T cells sorted from blood, obtained at week 4, from a patient treated with tofacitinib. The source of this sequence is a human donor with alopecia areata.

This CDR3 reads CASSRGEDYGYTF. DNA of the CDR3: TGCGCCAGCAGCCGAGGAGAGGACTATGGCTACACCTTC. This chain joins TRBV5-1 and TRBJ1-2, with D unresolved. Germline V gene sequence: CDR1 SGHRS, CDR2 YFSETQ. Trimming removed 4 bases from V and 3 bases from J, with 10 bases in between. There are 13 residues in the CDR3.